The 20 T cell receptor beta chains in this list originate from one sample, sequenced in a study of T cell changes during pregnancy in multiple sclerosis. TCRdb keeps only in-frame clones here, not all; method: immunoSEQ multiplex PCR. This table holds 85,000 to 90,000 clones, approximately 93% found once. Sequenced material: peripheral blood, taken after pregnancy. Receptors were obtained from a female donor in good health, enrolled as a control in a pregnancy study.

The chain uses TRBV29-1 and TRBJ2-5; 7 positions match TRBD1. J was trimmed by 4 bases and V by 7 bases; bases with no gene match: 9. This CDR3 comprises 13 residues. Germline CDR1 and CDR2: SQVTM and ANQGSEA. The CDR3 DNA sequence: TGCAGCGCCGAGGTTGGGACAGCAGAGACCCAGTACTTC. Protein sequence: CSAEVGTAETQYF.

This sequence joins TRBV14 and TRBJ2-3, with 10 bases lining up with TRBD2. Per germline, CDR1 SGHDN and CDR2 FVKESK. This CDR3 contains 15 residues. J was trimmed by 4 bases and V by 2 bases; bases with no gene match: 3. For the CDR3, the DNA is TGTGCCAGCAGCCAAACTAGCGGGAAAGCAGATACGCAGTATTTT. This gives the protein CASSQTSGKADTQYF.

The V call is TRBV29-1, the J call TRBJ1-1, with D perhaps TRBD1 (5 bases). Trimming stripped 0 bases from V and 0 bases from J, with 14 bases between. The germline V gene has CDR1 SQVTM and CDR2 ANQGSEA. The CDR3 contains 16 residues. CDR3 coding DNA: TGCAGCGTTGAAGATCGGGGGAGGGCTATGAACACTGAAGCTTTCTTT. This sequence encodes CSVEDRGRAMNTEAFF.

In its sample, this clone was seen a few times. The J gene is TRBJ1-1, the V gene TRBV18; 10 nucleotides align to TRBD1. Germline CDR1 KGHSH, CDR2 LQKENI. The CDR3 sequence is 16 residues long. With 2 bases clipped from V and 5 bases from J, the junction kept 8 bases outside the gene matches. CDR3: CASSPSLGQGGTEAFF. CDR3 coding DNA: TGTGCCAGCTCACCAAGTCTAGGACAGGGGGGGACTGAAGCTTTCTTT. The full variable domain, completed using reference TRBV18 and TRBJ1-1, is NAGVMQNPRHLVRRRGQEARLRCSPMKGHSHVYWYRQLPEEGLKFMVYLQKENIIDESGMPKERFSAEFPKEGPSILRIQQVVRGDSAAYFCASSPSLGQGGTEAFFGQGTRLTVV.

The genes are TRBV2 and TRBJ2-1, with D possibly being TRBD1 (6 bases). The CDR3 consists of 15 residues. The germline V and J ends were trimmed by 9 bases and 0 bases, with 15 bases remaining between them. Germline-derived CDR1 and CDR2 are SNHLY and FYNNEI. CDR3 DNA sequence: TGTGCCAGAGCTACAGGGCCAAGCTCCTACAATGAGCAGTTCTTC. Amino acid sequence: CARATGPSSYNEQFF.

J is TRBJ2-1 and V is TRBV6-1; 9 nucleotides agree with TRBD1. Germline loops: CDR1 MNHNS, CDR2 SASEGT. V was pared by 3 bases and J by 10 bases, with 16 bases of the junction left unmatched. The CDR3 is 17 amino acids. In DNA, the CDR3 is TGTGCCAGCAGTGATCGAACCAGCGGAGACAGGGGGTGGGAGCAGTTCTTC. Translating gives CASSDRTSGDRGWEQFF.

This chain links TRBV2 with TRBJ2-3, with 10 bases lining up with TRBD2. CDR3 length: 15 residues. Trimming removed 6 bases from V and 5 bases from J; junction bases left unmatched: 8. In germline, CDR1 is SNHLY, CDR2 FYNNEI. The CDR3 DNA follows: TGTGCCAGCAGGCTTCTAGCGGGAGAGAAAGATACGCAGTATTTT. Protein sequence: CASRLLAGEKDTQYF.

This clone was detected once. V gene TRBV5-1 combines with J gene TRBJ2-7; 7 bases align to TRBD1. Germline loops: CDR1 SGHRS, CDR2 YFSETQ. V gave up 5 bases and J gave up 3 bases; unmatched junction bases: 8. The length of the CDR3 is 14 residues. CDR3 nucleotides: TGCGCCAGCAGTTACAGGGGTGGGAACTACGAGCAGTACTTC. Amino acids: CASSYRGGNYEQYF.

The V gene is TRBV4-1, the J gene TRBJ2-1; D is perhaps TRBD2 (6 bases). CDR1 and CDR2 (germline): MGHRA, YSYEKL. The CDR3 contains 15 residues. V was shortened by 4 bases and J by 3 bases, with 13 bases between the two germline ends. The CDR3 DNA follows: TGCGCCAGCAGCCTAGGTAGGGGACTCTACAATGAGCAGTTCTTC. Residues: CASSLGRGLYNEQFF.

This chain joins TRBV2 and TRBJ2-3; TRBD2 matches 12 bases. CDR3 length: 17 residues. V was clipped by 0 bases and J by 5 bases; unmatched bases: 6. Germline CDR1 SNHLY, CDR2 FYNNEI. The CDR3 sequence: CASSEALLAGGGDTQYF. CDR3 DNA: TGTGCCAGCAGTGAAGCCCTACTAGCGGGAGGAGGAGATACGCAGTATTTT.

This CDR3 reads CASSSTGLNTGELFF. DNA of the CDR3: TGTGCCAGCAGCTCGACAGGGTTGAACACCGGGGAGCTGTTTTTT. The chain carries TRBV5-4 and TRBJ2-2; 7 positions agree with TRBD1. The V gene end was trimmed by 3 bases and the J gene end by 1 base; junction bases not matched to a gene: 3. Germline CDR1 and CDR2: SGHNT and YYREEE (reference sequence). CDR3 length: 15 amino acids.

The chain couples TRBV2 to TRBJ2-2, with 10 bases matching TRBD2. Germline V lookup: CDR1 SNHLY, CDR2 FYNNEI. The V and J ends lost 8 bases and 2 bases, in that order; junction bases with no gene match: 5. CDR3 length equals 15 residues. Here the CDR3 DNA reads TGTGCCAGCCGCGGGACTAGCGCTAACACCGGGGAGCTGTTTTTT. This encodes CASRGTSANTGELFF. Drawing the rest from reference TRBV2 and TRBJ2-2, the complete variable domain is EPEVTQTPSHQVTQMGQEVILRCVPISNHLYFYWYRQILGQKVEFLVSFYNNEISEKSEIFDDQFSVERPDGSNFTLKIRSTKLEDSAMYFCASRGTSANTGELFFGEGSRLTVL.

The chain has TRBV7-6 and TRBJ2-7; no clear D. The CDR3 contains 15 residues. Trimming shortened V by 1 base and J by 3 bases, and 13 bases separated the two germline ends. Germline V lookup: CDR1 SGHVS, CDR2 FNYEAQ. The CDR3 bases are TGTGCCAGCAGCTTAGTTAGTCGTCGCCGCTACGAGCAGTACTTC. Its protein is CASSLVSRRRYEQYF.

The chain links TRBV7-2 to TRBJ2-5; no reliable D call. Germline V CDR1 and CDR2: SGHTA, FQGNSA. Trimming took off 0 bases at V and 4 bases at J, with 12 bases between the two ends. The CDR3 totals 15 residues. The CDR3: CASSLAYPYRETQYF. The CDR3 nucleotides are TGTGCCAGCAGCTTAGCGTACCCGTACAGAGAGACCCAGTACTTC.

The chain recombines TRBV2 with TRBJ1-1, with TRBD1 matching 7 bases. Germline trimming cut 5 bases from V and 1 base from J; bases unmatched to any gene: 4. This CDR3 region has 14 residues. CDR1 and CDR2 from the germline V gene are SNHLY and FYNNEI. The CDR3 reads CASSPGQKNTEAFF. In DNA form, the CDR3 reads TGTGCCAGCAGTCCGGGACAGAAGAACACTGAAGCTTTCTTT.

The genes are TRBV5-1 and TRBJ2-6, with 12 bases lining up with TRBD2. The germline V gene encodes CDR1 SGHRS and CDR2 YFSETQ. This CDR3 has 21 residues. The trim removed 0 bases at V and 0 bases at J, leaving 10 bases unmatched. The CDR3 region has the DNA TGCGCCAGCAGCTTGGAAGGGGGCCTAGCGGGAGGGCCCTCTGGGGCCAACGTCCTGACTTTC. Translating it yields CASSLEGGLAGGPSGANVLTF.

This clone was detected once. The chain joins TRBV28 to TRBJ2-1, with TRBD2 matching over 10 bases. With 5 bases clipped from V and 4 bases from J, the junction kept 11 bases outside the gene matches. In germline, CDR1 is MDHEN, CDR2 SYDVKM. This CDR3 contains 17 residues. In DNA, the CDR3 is TGTGCCAGCAGTCCTACAGGGATTAGCGGGGGGTACAATGAGCAGTTCTTC. This gives the protein CASSPTGISGGYNEQFF.

The chain recombines TRBV28 with TRBJ1-2; D is possibly TRBD1 (6 bases). The germline gives CDR1 MDHEN, CDR2 SYDVKM. The CDR3 loop spans 15 amino acids. V was clipped by 8 bases and J by 7 bases, with 23 bases between them. The CDR3 bases are TGTGCCAGCCTCCCCGCAACGGGACACCTAGGTGGCTACACCTTC. Its protein is CASLPATGHLGGYTF.

The V and J genes are TRBV2 and TRBJ2-5; perhaps TRBD2 as D (6 bases). CDR1 SNHLY and CDR2 FYNNEI come from the germline V gene. There are 14 residues in the CDR3. V lost 4 bases, J lost 4 bases, and 13 bases lay in between. CDR3 in DNA: TGTGCCAGCAGTGGGCGGGGAAGGGGAGAGACCCAGTACTTC. It yields the protein CASSGRGRGETQYF.

V usage is TRBV10-3 and J usage is TRBJ2-7, with 8 bases that match TRBD2. CDR1 ENHRY and CDR2 SYGVKD come from the germline V gene. V shed 7 bases, J shed 0 bases, and the junction held 5 bases outside the gene matches. The CDR3 runs to 14 residues. CDR3 bases: TGTGCCATCAAACTAGCGGAGATCTCCTACGAGCAGTACTTC. Residues: CAIKLAEISYEQYF.